Shown below are 4 T cell receptor beta chains from a single sample sequenced in a study of T cells in pancreatic ductal adenocarcinoma. Surgery without prior neoadjuvant therapy was the treatment of the selected pancreatic ductal adenocarcinoma patients. Sequencing used immunoSEQ multiplex PCR; TCRdb keeps in-frame clones, though not all of them. This sample carries around 100,000 clones, 90% to 95% of them seen once, and the ten largest clones take 3.1%. Sequenced input: PBMCs. These receptors all come from a human donor with pancreatic ductal adenocarcinoma.

The V gene is TRBV10-3, the J gene TRBJ2-5, with D perhaps matching TRBD2 (5 bases). The CDR3 spans 13 residues. Trimming took off 4 bases at V and 5 bases at J, with 11 bases between the two ends. The germline V gene has CDR1 ENHRY and CDR2 SYGVKD. CDR3 coding DNA: TGTGCCATCAGTGGTCGGGGAACCGAGACCCAGTACTTC. This codes for CAISGRGTETQYF.

This clone was found once. The chain joins TRBV6-4 to TRBJ1-1; 7 bases are shared with TRBD1. The CDR3 length is 14 residues. The germline CDR1 and CDR2 sequences are MRHNA and SNTAGT. Trimming at V came to 6 bases and at J to 4 bases, leaving 8 bases not matched to a gene. The CDR3 nucleotides are TGTGCCAGCAGGCGGGGACAGTCCTCCACTGAAGCTTTCTTT. This codes for CASRRGQSSTEAFF.

V and J are TRBV4-1 and TRBJ1-1; the D is unclear. The CDR3 runs 11 residues. CDR1 is MGHRA and CDR2 is YSYEKL in the germline V gene. V was shortened by 0 bases and J by 10 bases, with 6 bases between the two germline ends. In DNA, the CDR3 is TGCGCCAGCAGCCAAGATAGAGCAGCTTTCTTT. Translated: CASSQDRAAFF.

The rearrangement joins TRBV15 to TRBJ2-1, with TRBD2 identical over 12 bases. Germline V gene data show CDR1 as LNHNV and CDR2 as YYDKDF (reference sequence). Trimming removed 0 bases from V and 12 bases from J; junction bases left unmatched: 6. The CDR3 is 15 amino acids. DNA of the CDR3: TGTGCCACCAGCAGAGATCTAGCGGGAGGGCGGGGGCAGTTCTTC. This codes for CATSRDLAGGRGQFF.